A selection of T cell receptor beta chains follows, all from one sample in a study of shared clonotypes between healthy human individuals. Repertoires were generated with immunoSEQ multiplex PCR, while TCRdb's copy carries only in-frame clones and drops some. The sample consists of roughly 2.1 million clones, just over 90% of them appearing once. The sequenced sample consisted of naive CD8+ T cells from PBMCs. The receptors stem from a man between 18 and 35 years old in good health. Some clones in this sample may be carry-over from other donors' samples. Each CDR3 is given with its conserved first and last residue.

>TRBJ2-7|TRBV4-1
CASSQVPSGSYEQYF
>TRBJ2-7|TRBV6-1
CASSVLRGPAYEQYF
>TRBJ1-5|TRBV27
CASSLPGQPQHF
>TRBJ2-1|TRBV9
CASSVTTGSEQFF
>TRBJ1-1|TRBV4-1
CASSQVIGGRNTEAFF
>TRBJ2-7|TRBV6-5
CASSYGSRDEQYF
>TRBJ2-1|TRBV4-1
CASKTSGSLSNEQFF
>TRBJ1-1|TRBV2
CASSEALGMRLNTEAFF
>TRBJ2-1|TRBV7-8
CASSFSSAYNEQFF
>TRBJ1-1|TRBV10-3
CAISDWRNTEAFF